This TCR beta chain was sequenced for a study of cytomegalovirus exposure and HLA in healthy donors. Clones were read by immunoSEQ multiplex PCR, and TCRdb kept only the in-frame ones, dropping some. Here the sample spans over 130,000 clones, around 87% being singletons. Trimming removed 1 base at V and 4 bases at J, with 9 bases between. From germline, CDR1 is SGHRS and CDR2 YFSETQ. CDR3 length equals 14 residues. This chain joins TRBV5-1 and TRBJ1-3, with D perhaps matching TRBD1 (6 bases). Sequencing used PBMCs. The sequence was obtained from a man younger than 35 in good health and CMV-seropositive. CDR3 DNA sequence: TGCGCCAGCAGCTTGCCCGGGACAGGAAACACCATATATTTT. Its translation is CASSLPGTGNTIYF.